Presented here are 21 T cell receptor beta chains from one specimen sequenced in a study of shared clonotypes between healthy human individuals. Assay used: immunoSEQ multiplex PCR; TCRdb lists only in-frame clones, some missing. The repertoire holds 520,000 or so clones, with around 79% as singletons. Sequenced input: PBMCs. These receptors were collected from a woman in her 40s in good health. Some clones in this sample may be carry-over from other donors' samples.

This clone showed up just a few times. The rearrangement links TRBV5-1 to TRBJ1-1, with D possibly being TRBD1 (5 bases). V was clipped by 5 bases and J by 8 bases, with 19 bases between them. The CDR3 totals 14 residues. Germline CDR1 and CDR2: SGHRS and YFSETQ. In nucleotides, the CDR3 is TGCGCCAGCAGACTTGGGGAGGGGCAGGGCGAAGCTTTCTTT. Amino acid sequence: CASRLGEGQGEAFF. The full variable domain, with the rest looked up from reference TRBV5-1 and TRBJ1-1, is KAGVTQTPRYLIKTRGQQVTLSCSPISGHRSVSWYQQTPGQGLQFLFEYFSETQRNKGNFPGRFSGRQFSNSRSEMNVSTLELGDSALYLCASRLGEGQGEAFFGQGTRLTVV.

This chain connects TRBV9 to TRBJ2-7; D call uncertain. CDR3 length: 14 amino acids. CDR1 is SGDLS and CDR2 is YYNGEE in the germline V gene. The ends were cut back, 0 bases at V and 6 bases at J, with 13 bases in the middle. The CDR3 spells CASSVAGEVGEQYF. In nucleotides, the CDR3 is TGTGCCAGCAGCGTAGCTGGCGAGGTCGGCGAGCAGTACTTC.

The rearrangement links TRBV28 to TRBJ2-3; D unclear. With 1 base removed from V and 4 bases from J, the gap between germline ends came to 12 bases. The CDR3 covers 15 residues. Per germline, CDR1 MDHEN and CDR2 SYDVKM. This CDR3 reads CASSLSGFWSDTQYF. The CDR3 nucleotides read TGTGCCAGCAGTTTATCTGGGTTTTGGTCAGATACGCAGTATTTT. The full variable domain, with the rest looked up from reference TRBV28 and TRBJ2-3, is DVKVTQSSRYLVKRTGEKVFLECVQDMDHENMFWYRQDPGLGLRLIYFSYDVKMKEKGDIPEGYSVSREKKERFSLILESASTNQTSMYLCASSLSGFWSDTQYFGPGTRLTVL.

The chain carries TRBV30 and TRBJ2-7; 7 bases match TRBD1. The CDR3 is 13 amino acids. The ends lost 0 bases at V and 6 bases at J; junction bases unmatched: 5. CDR1 and CDR2 (germline): GTSNPN, SVGIG (reference sequence). The CDR3 region is CAWSVGTVGEQYF. In nucleotides, the CDR3 is TGTGCCTGGAGTGTAGGGACAGTGGGCGAGCAGTACTTC.

Worth noting for this clone: The same CDR3 also results from other DNA sequences found in this sample. The V gene is TRBV7-3, the J gene TRBJ2-2; the D is unclear. The CDR3 totals 13 residues. Germline values: CDR1 SGHTA, CDR2 FQGTGA. V lost 5 bases, J lost 4 bases, and 8 bases lay in between. The CDR3 sequence: CASSLVSTGELFF. The CDR3 bases are TGTGCCAGCAGCCTCGTATCCACCGGGGAGCTGTTTTTT.

This rearrangement joins TRBV19 to TRBJ2-6; no definite D call. Trimming pared 3 bases from V and 1 base from J, leaving 10 bases between. Looked up from germline, CDR1 is LNHDA and CDR2 is SQIVND (reference sequence). This CDR3 comprises 16 residues. Here the CDR3 reads CASSMSRISGANVLTF. The CDR3 DNA reads TGTGCCAGTAGTATGTCGAGGATTTCTGGGGCCAACGTCCTGACTTTC.

This chain uses TRBV2 with TRBJ2-7, with 9 nucleotides matching TRBD2. Trimming took 10 bases from V and 4 from J; bases not matched to a gene: 11. The CDR3 is 14 amino acids. CDR1 and CDR2 (germline): SNHLY, FYNNEI. The CDR3 DNA is TGTGCCAACCTTCGACTAGCGGAGAGTTACGAGCAGTACTTC. This codes for CANLRLAESYEQYF.

The J gene is TRBJ2-5, the V gene TRBV5-6; D not resolved. This CDR3 is 13 amino acids long. Trimming removed 2 bases from V and 3 bases from J, with 8 bases in between. In germline, CDR1 is SGHDT, CDR2 YYEEEE. The CDR3 DNA reads TGTGCCAGCAGCTTCAGCCCGAAAGAGACCCAGTACTTC. It yields the protein CASSFSPKETQYF. The complete variable domain, with remaining parts taken from reference TRBV5-6 and TRBJ2-5, reads DAGVTQSPTHLIKTRGQQVTLRCSPKSGHDTVSWYQQALGQGPQFIFQYYEEEERQRGNFPDRFSGHQFPNYSSELNVNALLLGDSALYLCASSFSPKETQYFGPGTRLLVL.

The V call is TRBV6-5, the J call TRBJ2-5, with 9 bases that match TRBD1. Trimming removed 5 bases from V and 5 bases from J; junction bases left unmatched: 9. The CDR3 runs 15 residues. Germline V gives CDR1 MNHEY, CDR2 SVGAGI. The CDR3 spells CASSKPQGARETQYF. The CDR3 region has the DNA TGTGCCAGCAGTAAGCCACAGGGGGCACGGGAGACCCAGTACTTC.

This rearrangement joins TRBV7-2 to TRBJ2-1; a weak D match, TRBD2 (6 bases). Germline V gene data show CDR1 as SGHTA and CDR2 as FQGNSA. The length of the CDR3 is 13 residues. V was pared by 1 base and J by 9 bases, with 10 bases between. The CDR3 loop is CASSLEGGAEQFF. CDR3 DNA: TGTGCCAGCAGCTTAGAGGGCGGGGCTGAGCAGTTCTTC.

V is TRBV5-5 and J is TRBJ2-7; D might be TRBD1 (5 bases). Between the trimmed V and J ends, which lost 1 base and 5 bases, there was a span of 19 bases. This CDR3 contains 16 residues. CDR1 is SGHKS and CDR2 is YYEKEE in the germline V gene (reference sequence). The CDR3 region is CASSLQVGRAMNEQYF. DNA of the CDR3: TGTGCCAGCAGCTTGCAGGTTGGCAGGGCAATGAACGAGCAGTACTTC.

This clone was found a few times. The chain carries TRBV5-4 and TRBJ2-3; 11 bases agree with TRBD2. This CDR3 is 18 amino acids long. The V and J ends lost 4 bases and 0 bases, in that order; junction bases with no gene match: 10. The V gene's germline CDR1 is SGHNT and CDR2 YYREEE (reference sequence). The CDR3 DNA reads as TGTGCCAGCAGCCCCGGGACTAGCGGAGCTCGTAGCACAGATACGCAGTATTTT. It translates to CASSPGTSGARSTDTQYF.

The chain couples TRBV7-7 to TRBJ2-3; 7 bases are shared with TRBD1. Germline trimming cut 5 bases from V and 6 bases from J; bases unmatched to any gene: 8. This CDR3 is 14 amino acids long. The germline V gene encodes CDR1 SSHAT and CDR2 FNYEAQ (reference sequence). The CDR3 bases are TGTGCCAGCAGCCCAGGGACAGAGACGGATACGCAGTATTTT. It translates to CASSPGTETDTQYF. Full variable domain (remainder filled in from reference TRBV7-7 and TRBJ2-3): GAGVSQSPRYKVTKRGQDVTLRCDPISSHATLYWYQQALGQGPEFLTYFNYEAQPDKSGLPSDRFSAERPEGSISTLTIQRTEQRDSAMYRCASSPGTETDTQYFGPGTRLTVL.

The V and J genes are TRBV29-1 and TRBJ2-1, with D perhaps matching TRBD2 (5 bases). V lost 3 bases and J lost 3, with 12 bases in between. Germline V lookup: CDR1 SQVTM, CDR2 ANQGSEA. CDR3 length: 14 amino acids. CDR3 bases: TGCAGCGTTGACGTGGGAGTAGGCTACAATGAGCAGTTCTTC. The encoded protein is CSVDVGVGYNEQFF.

This chain joins TRBV6-1 and TRBJ2-1; tentative D call: TRBD1 (6 bases). The CDR3 runs 13 residues. CDR1 is MNHNS, CDR2 SASEGT, per germline. V lost 7 bases and J 8 bases, leaving 15 bases between the germline ends. The CDR3 loop reads CASTLDRFYEQFF. Here the CDR3 DNA reads TGTGCCAGCACCCTCGACAGGTTCTATGAGCAGTTCTTC.

V gene TRBV5-1 combines with J gene TRBJ2-7, with a weak D call TRBD2 (6 bases). This CDR3 has 16 residues. V was cut by 1 base and J by 1 base, with 15 bases left in between. CDR1 SGHRS and CDR2 YFSETQ come from the germline V gene. In DNA, the CDR3 is TGCGCCAGCAGCTTGTTTCAGGGAGGAACTTCCTACGAGCAGTACTTC. Residues: CASSLFQGGTSYEQYF.

The V and J genes are TRBV5-1 and TRBJ1-1; D is perhaps TRBD1 (5 bases). Trimming stripped 4 bases from V and 1 base from J, with 17 bases between. This CDR3 has 16 residues. Germline CDR1 and CDR2: SGHRS and YFSETQ. As DNA, the CDR3 is TGCGCCAGCAGCCGTTCCCCCGGGGGTCCGAACACTGAAGCTTTCTTT. Translating gives CASSRSPGGPNTEAFF.

This rearrangement joins TRBV19 to TRBJ2-7; 7 bases line up with TRBD2. The CDR3 has 15 residues. Germline CDR1 LNHDA, CDR2 SQIVND (reference sequence). The J segment lost 2 bases and the V segment lost 2 bases, leaving 6 bases of the junction unmatched. The CDR3 bases are TGTGCCAGTAGTATAATCGGGACTACTGCCTACGAGCAGTACTTC. It is translated as CASSIIGTTAYEQYF.

This CDR3 reads CASSVEWEGWNEQFF. The CDR3 DNA reads TGTGCCAGCAGCGTAGAGTGGGAGGGATGGAATGAGCAGTTCTTC. The chain is built from TRBV9 and TRBJ2-1, with 7 bases that match TRBD2. The CDR3 totals 15 residues. The germline CDR1 and CDR2 sequences are SGDLS and YYNGEE. J lost 7 bases, V lost 0 bases, and 7 bases had no gene match.

The rearrangement uses TRBV7-7 and TRBJ2-5; D might be TRBD1 (6 bases). Germline values: CDR1 SSHAT, CDR2 FNYEAQ (reference sequence). This CDR3 is built from 12 residues. The CDR3 DNA follows: TGTGCTAGCGCGGACAGTAGGGAGACCCAGTACTTC. Protein sequence: CASADSRETQYF.

V and J are TRBV10-3 and TRBJ2-5; tentatively, D is TRBD2 (6 bases). Germline V CDR1 and CDR2: ENHRY, SYGVKD. Trimming removed 4 bases from V and 4 bases from J, with 19 bases in between. There are 16 residues in the CDR3. CDR3 protein: CAISVEGASWGETQYF. In nucleotides, the CDR3 is TGTGCCATCAGTGTGGAGGGAGCTTCCTGGGGAGAGACCCAGTACTTC.